This T cell receptor beta chain was captured in a study of blood T cell repertoires in COVID-19. Study information: The United States, Italy and Spain provided the acute and convalescent COVID-19 samples.

In the original processing: Researchers report that nucleated cell counts were estimated from reference gene primer amplification. Libraries were prepared by immunoSEQ multiplex PCR; TCRdb keeps only in-frame clonotypes and omits some of them. From that table come the V and J calls and clone size; the DNA was used to work out D and trimming. The repertoire consists of around 150,000 clones, with roughly 90% occurring once and the leading ten covering approximately 7%. Recruitment covered about two dozen US areas and drew participants whose ages spanned about 18 to 90 years. There are a few counts of this clone. Germline values: CDR1 SEHNR, CDR2 FQNEAQ (reference sequence). CDR3 size: 13 residues. Trimming stripped 2 bases from V and 5 bases from J, with 10 bases between.

The sequenced sample was PBMCs or T cells enriched from blood (not recorded which). V and J are TRBV7-9 and TRBJ2-7; tentative D call: TRBD2 (6 bases). The origin of this receptor is a woman in her 50s who had recovered from COVID-19. The CDR3 coding sequence is TGTGCCAGCAGCTTAATGGGGGGAGACGAGCAGTACTTC. Translated: CASSLMGGDEQYF.